This record concerns one TCR beta chain sequence. TCRdb's table, derived via immunoSEQ multiplex PCR, lists solely in-frame clones and lacks some. Of around 200,000 clones in the sample, approximately 87% are singletons; the top ten hold approximately 6.2%. The CDR3 runs 14 residues. Germline assignment: CDR1 LNHDA and CDR2 SQIVND (reference sequence). Trimming pared 6 bases from V and 5 bases from J, leaving 13 bases between. The data were obtained in a study of blood T cell repertoires in COVID-19. Sequenced input: peripheral blood. This chain connects TRBV19 to TRBJ1-4; possible D gene TRBD1, 6 bases. This sequence originates from a man in his sixties who had recovered from COVID-19. In DNA, the CDR3 is TGTGCCAGTAGCAAGAGCAGGGGAAATGAAAAACTGTTTTTT. It encodes CASSKSRGNEKLFF.